The 3 T cell receptor beta chains given below trace back to one sample, sequenced in a study of patients and donors after allogeneic stem cell transplantation. TCRdb reanalysed the RT-PCR reads using MiXCR and keeps one entry per CDR3 protein. Found here are about 160,000 distinct CDR3 sequences, about 29% of them singletons; the top ten hold roughly 3.2%. The sample consisted of blood, either unsorted or a sorted T cell fraction (not recorded which). The receptor set was obtained from a human donor who was either an allogeneic HSCT recipient or a stem cell or donor lymphocyte infusion donor (not recorded which). It is not recorded whose cells these are; they may come from a transplant donor.

This clonotype has just a few counts. The chain employs TRBV3-1 and TRBJ2-1, with D unclear. This CDR3 contains 15 residues. Trimming shortened V by 1 base and J by 1 base, and 8 bases separated the two germline ends. The germline V gene has CDR1 LGHDT and CDR2 YNNKEL (reference sequence). The CDR3 is CASSQGLPSYNEQFF. As DNA, the CDR3 is TGTGCCAGCAGCCAAGGCCTCCCTTCCTACAATGAGCAGTTCTTC.

The CDR3 bases are TGTGCCAGCAGCCTGGGACTAGCGTACTCCTACGAGCAGTACTTC. Residues: CASSLGLAYSYEQYF. The chain couples TRBV7-9 to TRBJ2-7, with 10 bases that match TRBD2. The V gene end was trimmed by 5 bases and the J gene end by 0 bases; junction bases not matched to a gene: 4. Germline CDR1 reads SEHNR; CDR2 reads FQNEAQ (reference sequence). The CDR3 sequence is 15 residues long.

The chain has TRBV6-2 or TRBV6-3 and TRBJ2-3; perhaps TRBD2 as D (6 bases). The CDR3 extends over 16 amino acids. Germline CDR1 reads MNHEY; CDR2 reads SVGEGT. The V end was cut by 2 bases, the J end by 6 bases, with 18 bases between. In DNA, the CDR3 is TGTGCCAGCAGTTACCCCTTGGAGGGGCCGAGGGATACGCAGTATTTT. It translates to CASSYPLEGPRDTQYF.